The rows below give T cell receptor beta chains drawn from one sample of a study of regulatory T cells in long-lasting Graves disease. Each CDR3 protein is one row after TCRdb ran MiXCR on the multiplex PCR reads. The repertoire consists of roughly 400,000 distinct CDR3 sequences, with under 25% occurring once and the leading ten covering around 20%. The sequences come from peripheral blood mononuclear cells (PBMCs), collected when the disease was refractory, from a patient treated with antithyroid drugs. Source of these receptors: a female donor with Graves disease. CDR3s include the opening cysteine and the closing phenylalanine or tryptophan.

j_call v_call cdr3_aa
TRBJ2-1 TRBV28 CASGNNEQFF
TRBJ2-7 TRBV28 CASSLLESSYEQYF
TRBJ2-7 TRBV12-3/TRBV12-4 CASRPGTAPSEQYF
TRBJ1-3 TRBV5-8 CASSLYWSKRLSGNTIYF
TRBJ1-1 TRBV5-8 CASSYIPGVDTEAFF
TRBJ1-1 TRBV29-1 CSVGGRLDTEAFF
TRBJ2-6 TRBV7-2 CASSFGLAGSSGANVLTF
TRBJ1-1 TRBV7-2 CASSLGQMNTEAFF
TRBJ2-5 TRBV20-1 CSAGGGNVETQYF
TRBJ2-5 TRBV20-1 CSARDNQETQYF
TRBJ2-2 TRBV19 CASAGTQNTGELFF
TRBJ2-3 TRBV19 CASALAVTDTQYF
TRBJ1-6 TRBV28 CASSLGQDGSPLHF
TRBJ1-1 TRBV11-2 CASSLGWQGRRYTEAFF
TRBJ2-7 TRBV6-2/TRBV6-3 CASSQTGLGEQYF
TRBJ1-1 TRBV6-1 CASSERGQGIANTEAFF
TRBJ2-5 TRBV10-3 CAIIPTGQETQYF
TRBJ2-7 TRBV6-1 CASSALAGGSYEQYF
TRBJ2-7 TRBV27 CASSAVGRKSYEQYF
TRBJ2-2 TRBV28 CASSSEDREWGELFF
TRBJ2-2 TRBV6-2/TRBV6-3 CASSYDERGANTGELFF
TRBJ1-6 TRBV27 CASSLLVPGTQLSPLHF
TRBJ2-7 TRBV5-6 CASRVGSLHSYEQYF
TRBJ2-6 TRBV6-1 CAAQPGAGANVLTF
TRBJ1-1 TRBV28 CASKVGLGEAFF
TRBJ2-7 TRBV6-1 CASSDRGLGEQYF
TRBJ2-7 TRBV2 CASSERDEQYF
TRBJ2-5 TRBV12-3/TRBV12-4 CASGRGGRAGETQYF
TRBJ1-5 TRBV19 CASRKDRALSNQPQHF
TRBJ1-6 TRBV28 CASSSHEANSPLHF
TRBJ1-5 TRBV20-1 CSARSVENSNQPQHF
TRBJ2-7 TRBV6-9 CASSYDGIYGEQYF
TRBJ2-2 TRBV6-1 CASRAGDTGELFF
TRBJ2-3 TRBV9 CASSVDSGTGADTQYF
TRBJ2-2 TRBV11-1 CASSSWMDSIFTGELFF
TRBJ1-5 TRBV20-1 CSATKTGDVNQPQHF
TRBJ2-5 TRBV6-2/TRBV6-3 CASTPGGPQAQYF
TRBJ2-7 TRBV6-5 CASSYPGREGLVEQYF
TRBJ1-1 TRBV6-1 CASSESGRAEAFF
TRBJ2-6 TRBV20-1 CSAREKTGANVLTF
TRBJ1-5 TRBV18 CASSQDRVGNQPQHF
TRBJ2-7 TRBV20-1 CSARDLGDPRYEQYF
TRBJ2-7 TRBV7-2 CASSLEPTLNYEQYF
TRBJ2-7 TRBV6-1 CASSEGGRYEQYF
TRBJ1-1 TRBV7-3 CASSLLVKGQGAPEAFF
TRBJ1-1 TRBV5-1 CASSLDAGEFGAFF
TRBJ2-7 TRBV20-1 CSARDRTSGRAYEQYF
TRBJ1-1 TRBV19 CASSGRNRNTEAFF
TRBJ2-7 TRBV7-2 CASSPRATYEQYF
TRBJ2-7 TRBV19 CASSNSGQGIYEQYF
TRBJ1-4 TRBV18 CASSPAMSSTNEKLFF
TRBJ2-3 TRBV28 CASSLSGSLRDTQYF
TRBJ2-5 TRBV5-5 CASSPLPLTETQYF
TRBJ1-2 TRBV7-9 CASSLTQQGNGYTF